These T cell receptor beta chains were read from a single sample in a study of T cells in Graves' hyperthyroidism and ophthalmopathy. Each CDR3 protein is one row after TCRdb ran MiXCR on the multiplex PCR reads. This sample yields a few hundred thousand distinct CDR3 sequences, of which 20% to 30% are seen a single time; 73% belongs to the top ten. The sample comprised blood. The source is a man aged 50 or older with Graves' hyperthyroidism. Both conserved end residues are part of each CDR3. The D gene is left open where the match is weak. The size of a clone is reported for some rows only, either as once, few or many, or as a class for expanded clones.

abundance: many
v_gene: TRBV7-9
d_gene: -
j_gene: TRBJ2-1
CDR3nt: TGTGCCAGCAGCTTAGGCGTGGGGGAGAATGAGCAGTTCTTC
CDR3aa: CASSLGVGENEQFF

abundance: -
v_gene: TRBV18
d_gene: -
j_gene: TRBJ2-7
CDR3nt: TGTGCCAGCTCACCGCAGGGGAAGGGCGAGCAGTACTTC
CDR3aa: CASSPQGKGEQYF

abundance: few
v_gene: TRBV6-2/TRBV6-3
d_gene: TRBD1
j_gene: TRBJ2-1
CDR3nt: TGTGCCAGCCGCCGGGACAGCAATGAGCAGTTCTTC
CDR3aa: CASRRDSNEQFF

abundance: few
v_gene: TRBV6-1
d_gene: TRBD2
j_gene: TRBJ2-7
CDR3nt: TGTGCCAGCAGGTCACTCAGCGGGAGCTCCTACGAGCAGTACTTC
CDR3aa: CASRSLSGSSYEQYF

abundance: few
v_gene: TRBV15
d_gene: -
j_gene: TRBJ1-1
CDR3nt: TGTGCCACCAGCAGGGTCCTGGGTGAAGCTTTCTTT
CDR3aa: CATSRVLGEAFF

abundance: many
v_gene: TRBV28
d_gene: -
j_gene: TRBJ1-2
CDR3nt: TGTGCCAGCAGTTTGCCAGACTATGGCTACACCTTC
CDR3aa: CASSLPDYGYTF

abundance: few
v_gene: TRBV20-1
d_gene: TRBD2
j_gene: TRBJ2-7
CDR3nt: TGCAGTGCTAGAGATCGCCTAGCGGGAGCCCTCTACGAGCAGTACTTC
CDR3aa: CSARDRLAGALYEQYF

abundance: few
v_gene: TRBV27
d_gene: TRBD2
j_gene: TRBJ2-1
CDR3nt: TGTGCCAGCAGTTTCTCAAAACTAGCGGGGAACTACAATGAGCAGTTCTTC
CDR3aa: CASSFSKLAGNYNEQFF

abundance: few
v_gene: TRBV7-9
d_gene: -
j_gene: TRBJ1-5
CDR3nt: TGTGCCAGCAGCCTCTCAGGGGCCACCAATCAGCCCCAGCATTTT
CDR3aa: CASSLSGATNQPQHF

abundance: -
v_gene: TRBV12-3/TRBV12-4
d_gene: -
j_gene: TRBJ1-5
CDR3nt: TGTGCCAGCAGTGATCCGGGACCCCAGCATTTT
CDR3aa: CASSDPGPQHF

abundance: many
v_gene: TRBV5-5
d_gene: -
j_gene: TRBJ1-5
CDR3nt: TGTGCCAGCAGCTTAGGGGGGCGCGGGTCTTATAGCAATCAGCCCCAGCATTTT
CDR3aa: CASSLGGRGSYSNQPQHF

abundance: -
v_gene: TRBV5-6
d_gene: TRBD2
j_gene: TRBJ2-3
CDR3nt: TGTGCCAGCAGCTACAAACTAGCGGGAGGCCTATCGGATACGCAGTATTTT
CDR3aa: CASSYKLAGGLSDTQYF

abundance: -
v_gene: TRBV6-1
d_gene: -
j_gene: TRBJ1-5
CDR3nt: TGTGCCAGCAGTGAAACGGGCAGCTACAATCAGCCCCAGCATTTT
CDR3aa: CASSETGSYNQPQHF

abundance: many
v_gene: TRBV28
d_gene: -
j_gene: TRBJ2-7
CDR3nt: TGTGCCAGCAGTTCAACTATCGAGCAGTACTTC
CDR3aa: CASSSTIEQYF

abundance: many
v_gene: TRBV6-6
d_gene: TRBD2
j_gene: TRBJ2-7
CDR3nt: TGTGCCAGCAGTTACTCACCTAGCGGGAGGGCCCACGAGCAGTACTTC
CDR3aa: CASSYSPSGRAHEQYF

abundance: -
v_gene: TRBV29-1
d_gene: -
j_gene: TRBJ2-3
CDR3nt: TGCAGCGTTGAAATGGTGGGCGGCACAGATACGCAGTATTTT
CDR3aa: CSVEMVGGTDTQYF

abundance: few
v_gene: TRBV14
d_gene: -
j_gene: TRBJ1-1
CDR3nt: TGTGCCAGCAGCCAAGAGATTTTTGAAGCTTTCTTT
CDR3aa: CASSQEIFEAFF

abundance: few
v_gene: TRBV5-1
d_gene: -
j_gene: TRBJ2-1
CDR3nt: TGCGCCAGCAGCTCCCCCCCAACACCCCCCTTAGGCAATGAGCAGTTCTTC
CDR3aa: CASSSPPTPPLGNEQFF

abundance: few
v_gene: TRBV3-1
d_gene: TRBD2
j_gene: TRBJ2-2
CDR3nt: TGTGCCAGCAGCCAAGAGCGGGGGGCCGGGGAGCTGTTTTTT
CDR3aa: CASSQERGAGELFF

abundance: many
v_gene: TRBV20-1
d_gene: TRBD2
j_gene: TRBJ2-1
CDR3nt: TGCAGTGCTATCGCGGGGGGGTACAATGAGCAGTTCTTC
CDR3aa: CSAIAGGYNEQFF

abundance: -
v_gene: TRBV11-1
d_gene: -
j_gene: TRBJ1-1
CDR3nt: TGTGCCAGCAGCTTAGAAGTATATAGTGAAGCTTTCTTT
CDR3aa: CASSLEVYSEAFF

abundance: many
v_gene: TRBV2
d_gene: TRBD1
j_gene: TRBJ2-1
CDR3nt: TGTGCCAGCAGGCCGGGACAGGGGGTTTTCAATGAGCAGTTCTTC
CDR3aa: CASRPGQGVFNEQFF

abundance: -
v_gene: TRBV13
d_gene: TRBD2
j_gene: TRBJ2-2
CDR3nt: TGTGCCAGCAGCTTAGCGGGAGGGCCCTCCGAACTCACCGGGGAGCTGTTTTTT
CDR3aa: CASSLAGGPSELTGELFF

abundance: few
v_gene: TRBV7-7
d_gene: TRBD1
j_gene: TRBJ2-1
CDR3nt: TGTGCCAGCAGCTCGACAGGGGCCAATGAGCAGTTCTTC
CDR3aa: CASSSTGANEQFF

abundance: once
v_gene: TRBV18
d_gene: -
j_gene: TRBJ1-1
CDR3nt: TGTGCCAGCTCACCCCAGGACACGGGGGTAACTGAAGCTTTCTTT
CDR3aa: CASSPQDTGVTEAFF

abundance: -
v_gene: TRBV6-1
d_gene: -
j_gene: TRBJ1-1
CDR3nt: TGTGCCAGCAGCACCGGACCTCAGGGTAAAGCTTTCTTT
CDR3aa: CASSTGPQGKAFF

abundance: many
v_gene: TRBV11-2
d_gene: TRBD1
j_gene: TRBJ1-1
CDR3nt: TGTGCCAGCAGCTTTACAGGGGACCTGAACACTGAAGCTTTCTTT
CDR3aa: CASSFTGDLNTEAFF

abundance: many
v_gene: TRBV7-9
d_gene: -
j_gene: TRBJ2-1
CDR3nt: TGTGCCAGCAGCTTAGAGGATTTGGGGATCTACAATGAGCAGTTCTTC
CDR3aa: CASSLEDLGIYNEQFF

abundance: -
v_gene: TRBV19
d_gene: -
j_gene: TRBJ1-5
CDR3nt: TGTGCCAGTAGTCGTCTGTCGGGGATGGGGACTCAGCCCCAGCATTTT
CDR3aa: CASSRLSGMGTQPQHF

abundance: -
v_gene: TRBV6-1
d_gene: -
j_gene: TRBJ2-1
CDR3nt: TGTGCCAGCAGTACCCGAACTAGAGGGGACAATGAGCAGTTCTTC
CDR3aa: CASSTRTRGDNEQFF

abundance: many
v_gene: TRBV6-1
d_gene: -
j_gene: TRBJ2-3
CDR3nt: TGTGCCAGCAGGGAAACAGATACGCAGTATTTT
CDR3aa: CASRETDTQYF

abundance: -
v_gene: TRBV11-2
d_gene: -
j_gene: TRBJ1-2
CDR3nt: TGTGCCAGCAGCTCGAACCGGGGTCCCCCTGGCTATGGCTACACCTTC
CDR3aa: CASSSNRGPPGYGYTF

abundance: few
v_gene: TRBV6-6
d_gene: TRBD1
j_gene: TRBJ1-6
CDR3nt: TGTGCCAGCAGTTACTCGAGCCAGGGGGATCGGTATTCACCCCTCCACTTT
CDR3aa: CASSYSSQGDRYSPLHF

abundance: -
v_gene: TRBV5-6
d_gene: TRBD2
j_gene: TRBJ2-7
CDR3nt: TGTGCCAGCAGCCCTAGCGGGCTTCCCTACGAGCAGTACTTC
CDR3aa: CASSPSGLPYEQYF

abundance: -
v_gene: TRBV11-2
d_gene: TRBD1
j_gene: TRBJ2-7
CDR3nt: TGTGCCAGCAGCTTAGATCCCAGGACAGGCTCCTACGAGCAGTACTTC
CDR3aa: CASSLDPRTGSYEQYF

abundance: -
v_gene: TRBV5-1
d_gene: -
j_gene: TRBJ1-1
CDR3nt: TGCGCCAGCAGCTCTGGTGGGGTCACTGAAGCTTTCTTT
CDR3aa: CASSSGGVTEAFF

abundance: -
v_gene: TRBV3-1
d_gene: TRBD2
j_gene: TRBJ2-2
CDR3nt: TGTGCCAGCAGCCCCACTAGCGGGAGCGACACCGGGGAGCTGTTTTTT
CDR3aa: CASSPTSGSDTGELFF

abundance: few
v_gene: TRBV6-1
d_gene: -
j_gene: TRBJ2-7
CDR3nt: TGTGCCAGCAGTACAGACAGGCCCCCCACCTACGAGCAGTACTTC
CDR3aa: CASSTDRPPTYEQYF

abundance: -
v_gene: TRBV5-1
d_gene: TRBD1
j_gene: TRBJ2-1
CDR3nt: TGCGCCAGCAGGCCGGACAGGGTCAATGAGCAGTTCTTC
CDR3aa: CASRPDRVNEQFF

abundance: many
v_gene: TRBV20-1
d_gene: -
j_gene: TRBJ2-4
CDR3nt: TGCAGTGCTATTCGGCCTGGGGCCAAAAACATTCAGTACTTC
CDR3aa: CSAIRPGAKNIQYF